This T cell receptor beta chain derives from a study of blood T cell repertoires in COVID-19. CDR1 MDHEN and CDR2 SYDVKM come from the germline V gene. The length of the CDR3 is 12 residues. How the authors handled the data: Quantification of nucleated cells was approximated via reference gene primer amplification. Data came from immunoSEQ multiplex PCR; TCRdb stores just in-frame clones and leaves some out. V and J calls plus clone size are reproduced from that table; the DNA served to infer D and trimming. The sample lists about 88,000 clones; about 84% were seen once. The chain has TRBV28 and TRBJ1-1, with a weak D call TRBD1 (5 bases). The TCR comes from a human donor in a cohort sampled during active COVID-19. Sequencing was carried out using peripheral blood. CDR3 residues: CTVGQGNTEAFF. The CDR3 DNA sequence: TGTACCGTCGGGCAGGGAAACACTGAAGCTTTCTTT. The complete variable domain, with remaining parts taken from reference TRBV28 and TRBJ1-1, reads DVKVTQSSRYLVKRTGEKVFLECVQDMDHENMFWYRQDPGLGLRLIYFSYDVKMKEKGDIPEGYSVSREKKERFSLILESASTNQTSMYLCTVGQGNTEAFFGQGTRLTVV.